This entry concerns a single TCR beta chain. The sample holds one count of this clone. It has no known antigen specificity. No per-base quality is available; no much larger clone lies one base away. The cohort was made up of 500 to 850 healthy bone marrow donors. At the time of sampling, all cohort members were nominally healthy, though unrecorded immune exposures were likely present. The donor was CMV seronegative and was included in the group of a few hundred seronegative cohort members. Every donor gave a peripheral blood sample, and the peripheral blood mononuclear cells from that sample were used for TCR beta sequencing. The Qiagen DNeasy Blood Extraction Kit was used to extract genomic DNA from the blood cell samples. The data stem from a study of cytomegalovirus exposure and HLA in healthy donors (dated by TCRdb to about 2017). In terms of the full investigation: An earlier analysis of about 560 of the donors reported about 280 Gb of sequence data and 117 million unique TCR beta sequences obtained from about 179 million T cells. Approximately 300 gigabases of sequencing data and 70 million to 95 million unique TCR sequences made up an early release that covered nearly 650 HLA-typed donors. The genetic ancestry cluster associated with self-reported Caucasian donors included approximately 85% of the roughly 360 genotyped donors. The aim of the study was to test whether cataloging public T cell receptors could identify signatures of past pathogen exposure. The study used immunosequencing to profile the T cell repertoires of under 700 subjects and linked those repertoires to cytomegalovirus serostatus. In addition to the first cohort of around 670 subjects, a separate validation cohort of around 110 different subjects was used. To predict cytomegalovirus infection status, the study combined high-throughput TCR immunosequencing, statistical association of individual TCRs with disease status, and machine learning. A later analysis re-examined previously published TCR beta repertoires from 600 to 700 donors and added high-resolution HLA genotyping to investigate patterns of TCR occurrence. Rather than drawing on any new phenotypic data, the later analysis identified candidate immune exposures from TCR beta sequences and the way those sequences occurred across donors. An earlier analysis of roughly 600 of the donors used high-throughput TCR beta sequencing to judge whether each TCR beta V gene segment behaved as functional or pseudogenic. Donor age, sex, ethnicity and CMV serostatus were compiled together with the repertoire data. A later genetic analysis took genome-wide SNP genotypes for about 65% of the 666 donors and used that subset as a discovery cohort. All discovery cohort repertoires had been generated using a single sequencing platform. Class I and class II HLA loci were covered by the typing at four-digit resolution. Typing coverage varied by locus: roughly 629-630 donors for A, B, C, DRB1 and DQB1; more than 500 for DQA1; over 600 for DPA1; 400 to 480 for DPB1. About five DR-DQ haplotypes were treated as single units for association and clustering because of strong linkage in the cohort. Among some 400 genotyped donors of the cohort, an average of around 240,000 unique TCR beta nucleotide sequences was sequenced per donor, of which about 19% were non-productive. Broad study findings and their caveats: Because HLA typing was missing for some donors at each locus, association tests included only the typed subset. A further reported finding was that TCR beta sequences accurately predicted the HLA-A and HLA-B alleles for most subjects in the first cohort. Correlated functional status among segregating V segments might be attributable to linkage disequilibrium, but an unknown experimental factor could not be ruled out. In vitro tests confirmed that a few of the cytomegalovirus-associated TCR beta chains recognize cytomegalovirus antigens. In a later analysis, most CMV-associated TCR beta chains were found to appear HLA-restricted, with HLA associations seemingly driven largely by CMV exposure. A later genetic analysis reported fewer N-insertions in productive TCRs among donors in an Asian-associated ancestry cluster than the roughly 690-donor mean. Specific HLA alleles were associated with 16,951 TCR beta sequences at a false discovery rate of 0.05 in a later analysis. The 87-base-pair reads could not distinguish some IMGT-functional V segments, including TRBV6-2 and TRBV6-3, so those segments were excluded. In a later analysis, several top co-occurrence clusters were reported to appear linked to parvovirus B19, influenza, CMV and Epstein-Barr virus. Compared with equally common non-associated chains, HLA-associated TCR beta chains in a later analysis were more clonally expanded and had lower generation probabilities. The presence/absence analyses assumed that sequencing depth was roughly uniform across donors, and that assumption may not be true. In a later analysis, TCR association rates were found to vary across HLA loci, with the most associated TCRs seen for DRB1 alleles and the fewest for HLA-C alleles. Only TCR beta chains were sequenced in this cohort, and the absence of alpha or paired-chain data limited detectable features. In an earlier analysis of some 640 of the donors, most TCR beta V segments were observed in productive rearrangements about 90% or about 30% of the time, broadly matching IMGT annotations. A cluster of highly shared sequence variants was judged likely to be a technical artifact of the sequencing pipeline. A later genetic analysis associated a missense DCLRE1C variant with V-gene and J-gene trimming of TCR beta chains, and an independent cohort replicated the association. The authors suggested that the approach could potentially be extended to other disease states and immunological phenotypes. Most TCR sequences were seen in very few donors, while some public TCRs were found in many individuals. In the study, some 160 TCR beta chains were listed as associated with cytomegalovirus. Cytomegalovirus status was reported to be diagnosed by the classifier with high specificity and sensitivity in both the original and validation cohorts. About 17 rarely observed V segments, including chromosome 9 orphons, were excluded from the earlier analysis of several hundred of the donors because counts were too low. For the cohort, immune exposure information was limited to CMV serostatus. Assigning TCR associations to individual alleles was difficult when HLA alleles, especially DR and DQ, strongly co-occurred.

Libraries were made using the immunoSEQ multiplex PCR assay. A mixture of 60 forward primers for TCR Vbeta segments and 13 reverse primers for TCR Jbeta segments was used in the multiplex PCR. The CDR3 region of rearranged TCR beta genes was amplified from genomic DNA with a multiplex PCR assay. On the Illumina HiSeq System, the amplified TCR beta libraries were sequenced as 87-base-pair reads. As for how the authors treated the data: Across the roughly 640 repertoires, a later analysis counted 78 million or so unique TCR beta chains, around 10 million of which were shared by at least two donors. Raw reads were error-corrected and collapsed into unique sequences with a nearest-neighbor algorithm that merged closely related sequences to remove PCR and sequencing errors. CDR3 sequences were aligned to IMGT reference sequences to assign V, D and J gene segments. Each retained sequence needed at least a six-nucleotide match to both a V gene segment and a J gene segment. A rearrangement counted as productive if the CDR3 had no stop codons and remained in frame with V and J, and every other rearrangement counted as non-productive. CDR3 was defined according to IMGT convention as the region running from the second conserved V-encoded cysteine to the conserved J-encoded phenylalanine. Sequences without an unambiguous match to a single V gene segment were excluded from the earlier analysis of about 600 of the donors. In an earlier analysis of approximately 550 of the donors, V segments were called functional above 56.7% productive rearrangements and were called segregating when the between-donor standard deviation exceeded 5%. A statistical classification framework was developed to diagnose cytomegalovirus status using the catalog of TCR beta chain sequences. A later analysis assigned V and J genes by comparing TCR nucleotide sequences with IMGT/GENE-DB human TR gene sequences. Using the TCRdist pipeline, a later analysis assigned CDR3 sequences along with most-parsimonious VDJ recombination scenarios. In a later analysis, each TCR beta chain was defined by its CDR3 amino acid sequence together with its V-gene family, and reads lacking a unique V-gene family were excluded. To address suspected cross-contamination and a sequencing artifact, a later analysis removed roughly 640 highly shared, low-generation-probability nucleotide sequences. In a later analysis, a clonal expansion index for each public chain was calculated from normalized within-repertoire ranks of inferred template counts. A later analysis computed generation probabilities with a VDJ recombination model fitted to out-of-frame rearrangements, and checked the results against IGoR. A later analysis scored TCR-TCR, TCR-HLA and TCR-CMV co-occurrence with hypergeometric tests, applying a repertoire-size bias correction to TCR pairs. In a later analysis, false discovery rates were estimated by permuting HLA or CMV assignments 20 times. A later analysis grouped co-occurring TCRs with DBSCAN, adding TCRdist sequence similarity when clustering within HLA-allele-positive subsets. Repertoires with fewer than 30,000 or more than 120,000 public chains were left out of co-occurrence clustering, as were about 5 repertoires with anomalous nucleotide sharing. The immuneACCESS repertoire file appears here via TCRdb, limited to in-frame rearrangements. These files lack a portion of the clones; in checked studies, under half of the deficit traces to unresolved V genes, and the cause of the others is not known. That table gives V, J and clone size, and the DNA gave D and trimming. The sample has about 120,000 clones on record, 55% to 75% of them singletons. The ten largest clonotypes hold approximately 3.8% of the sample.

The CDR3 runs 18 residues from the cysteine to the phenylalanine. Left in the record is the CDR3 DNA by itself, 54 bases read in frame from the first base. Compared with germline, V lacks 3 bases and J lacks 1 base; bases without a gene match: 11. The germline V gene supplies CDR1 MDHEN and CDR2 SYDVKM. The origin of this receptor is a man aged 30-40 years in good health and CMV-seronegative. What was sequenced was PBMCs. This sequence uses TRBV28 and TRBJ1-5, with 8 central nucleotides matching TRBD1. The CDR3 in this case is CASSFLDRAGLSNQPQHF. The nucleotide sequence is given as TGTGCCAGCAGTTTCCTGGACAGGGCCGGATTGAGCAATCAGCCCCAGCATTTT.